Shown below are 25 T cell receptor beta chains from a single sample sequenced in a study of cytomegalovirus exposure and HLA in healthy donors. In the PCR, 60 Vbeta and 13 Jbeta primers were used. Produced via immunoSEQ multiplex PCR; TCRdb's table is partial and in-frame only. The data contain some 110,000 clones, 79% of them singletons. Material: PBMCs. The source of these receptors is a woman younger than 30 in good health and CMV-seropositive.

The rearrangement uses TRBV19 and TRBJ2-3, with 12 bases that match TRBD2. The CDR3 has 16 amino acids. V lost 2 bases, J lost 4 bases, and 4 bases stayed unmatched. The germline gives CDR1 LNHDA, CDR2 SQIVND (reference sequence). CDR3 loop: CASSIFLAGGPDTQYF. The CDR3 bases are TGTGCCAGTAGTATATTTCTAGCGGGAGGGCCAGATACGCAGTATTTT.

This clone was seen a few times. This chain connects TRBV5-1 to TRBJ2-3, with unresolved D. This CDR3 is 13 amino acids long. Trimming pared 1 base from V and 4 bases from J, leaving 7 bases between. CDR1 SGHRS and CDR2 YFSETQ come from the germline V gene. Here the CDR3 reads CASSLISSDTQYF. CDR3 in DNA: TGCGCCAGCAGCTTGATCTCCTCAGATACGCAGTATTTT.

The chain carries TRBV30 and TRBJ2-5; TRBD1 might be the D (6 bases). The ends were cut back, 4 bases at V and 2 bases at J, with 17 bases in the middle. Germline CDR1 and CDR2: GTSNPN and SVGIG (reference sequence). The CDR3 covers 15 residues. DNA of the CDR3: TGTGCCTGGACTATAAGTTCGGGGACACAAGAGACCCAGTACTTC. Protein product: CAWTISSGTQETQYF.

The genes are TRBV6-5 and TRBJ2-7; unclear D gene. Trimming took 6 bases from V and 2 from J, leaving 17 bases between them. The CDR3 consists of 15 residues. Germline CDR1 and CDR2: MNHEY and SVGAGI. As DNA, the CDR3 is TGTGCCAGCAGGCCCGGTCGCGGCAGCCCCTACGAGCAGTACTTC. This encodes CASRPGRGSPYEQYF.

The J gene is TRBJ1-1, the V gene TRBV6-4; D ambiguous. There are 13 residues in the CDR3. The germline V gene has CDR1 MRHNA and CDR2 SNTAGT. Trimming pared 4 bases from V and 4 bases from J, leaving 10 bases between. The CDR3 nucleotides read TGTGCCAGCAGTGGGGGAGGGCCCACTGAAGCTTTCTTT. Translating gives CASSGGGPTEAFF.

The V call is TRBV6-4, the J call TRBJ2-1; 7 bases are a match to TRBD1. Germline V gene lookup returns CDR1 MRHNA and CDR2 SNTAGT. Trimming at V came to 0 bases and at J to 4 bases, leaving 3 bases not matched to a gene. CDR3 size: 15 residues. The DNA of the CDR3 is TGTGCCAGCAGTGACTCGGGGACAGAGTACAATGAGCAGTTCTTC. Protein product: CASSDSGTEYNEQFF.

This chain links TRBV30 with TRBJ1-2; TRBD1 matches 7 bases. With V trimmed by 0 bases and J by 2 bases, 6 bases remained unmatched. CDR1 and CDR2 (germline): GTSNPN, SVGIG (reference sequence). The CDR3 length is 15 residues. The CDR3 region is CAWSVRGTANYGYTF. The CDR3 DNA is TGTGCCTGGAGTGTACGTGGGACAGCCAACTATGGCTACACCTTC.

The chain has TRBV30 and TRBJ2-3; TRBD1 is a possible D gene (5 bases). The CDR3 consists of 13 residues. Germline values: CDR1 GTSNPN, CDR2 SVGIG (reference sequence). The germline V and J ends were trimmed by 7 bases and 3 bases, with 14 bases remaining between them. CDR3 region: CAYRQSGTDTQYF. As DNA, the CDR3 is TGTGCCTACCGACAGTCAGGGACAGATACGCAGTATTTT.

The chain joins TRBV7-2 to TRBJ2-1; the match to TRBD2 covers 9 bases. CDR1 and CDR2 (germline): SGHTA, FQGNSA. There are 16 residues in the CDR3. V shed 5 bases and J 6 bases; nucleotides not matched to a gene: 11. DNA of the CDR3: TGTGCCAGCAGCCCCAGAGGCGGGAGGGTCTTCAATGAGCAGTTCTTC. Protein: CASSPRGGRVFNEQFF.

This clone was detected once. The CDR3 nucleotides read TGTGCCAGCAGCCCCACCGGGGATGGGTCCTACAATGAGCAGTTCTTC. Its translation: CASSPTGDGSYNEQFF. The chain uses TRBV5-4 and TRBJ2-1; maybe TRBD2 (5 bases). Germline assignment: CDR1 SGHNT and CDR2 YYREEE (reference sequence). Trimming stripped 4 bases from V and 1 base from J, with 15 bases between. This CDR3 contains 16 residues.

The chain uses TRBV6-1 and TRBJ2-3; 8 positions match TRBD1. The CDR3 has 15 amino acids. J lost 6 bases, V lost 7 bases, and 12 bases had no gene match. Germline assignment: CDR1 MNHNS and CDR2 SASEGT. The CDR3 region has the DNA TGTGCCAGCAACCCTTGGACAGGGTTTTCCGATACGCAGTATTTT. Translation gives CASNPWTGFSDTQYF.

This clone was picked up one time. The chain employs TRBV25-1 and TRBJ2-1; D is perhaps TRBD2 (5 bases). Germline CDR1 and CDR2: MGHDK and SYGVNS. Trimming cost V 1 base and J 4 bases, with 11 bases left between them. This CDR3 has 15 residues. The DNA for the CDR3 is TGTGCCAGCAGTGAATCCGGACTCCGATACAATGAGCAGTTCTTC. Its protein is CASSESGLRYNEQFF.

The chain recombines TRBV6-5 with TRBJ1-1, with 8 positions matching TRBD1. CDR3 length equals 14 residues. Germline CDR1 is MNHEY and CDR2 is SVGAGI. The J segment lost 1 base and the V segment lost 5 bases, leaving 3 bases of the junction unmatched. The CDR3 here is CASSLGQANTEAFF. The CDR3 DNA reads TGTGCCAGCAGTCTGGGACAGGCGAACACTGAAGCTTTCTTT.

The gene calls are TRBV6-1 and TRBJ2-7; 7 nucleotides align to TRBD1. Germline lookup yields CDR1 MNHNS and CDR2 SASEGT. Trimming took 7 bases from V and 4 from J; bases not matched to a gene: 7. The CDR3 contains 13 residues. CDR3 in amino acids: CASTPTGFYEQYF. DNA for the CDR3: TGTGCCAGCACCCCGACAGGGTTTTACGAGCAGTACTTC.

The rearrangement joins TRBV27 to TRBJ1-1, with 7 bases identical to TRBD1. The CDR3 is 17 amino acids. The V gene end was trimmed by 6 bases and the J gene end by 3 bases; junction bases not matched to a gene: 16. Germline V gene lookup returns CDR1 MNHEY and CDR2 SMNVEV (reference sequence). CDR3 nucleotide sequence: TGTGCCAGCAGCCCGAGAGGGATAAGGGGGCAATACACTGAAGCTTTCTTT. Translated: CASSPRGIRGQYTEAFF.

The gene calls are TRBV27 and TRBJ2-1; 11 bases line up with TRBD2. The CDR3 runs to 15 residues. V gave up 6 bases and J gave up 13 bases; unmatched junction bases: 14. From germline, CDR1 is MNHEY and CDR2 SMNVEV (reference sequence). CDR3 region: CASRLAGEGVTDQFF. The CDR3 DNA follows: TGTGCCAGCAGACTAGCGGGAGAGGGGGTCACTGATCAGTTCTTC.

This clone was seen only once. The chain carries TRBV7-9 and TRBJ1-1; a possible D gene is TRBD1 (5 bases). The CDR3 is made up of 12 amino acids. CDR1 is SEHNR and CDR2 is FQNEAQ in the germline V gene (reference sequence). Trimming took 5 bases from V and 6 from J, leaving 10 bases between them. The CDR3 DNA reads as TGTGCCAGCAGCACCGACAGCGCTGAAGCTTTCTTT. Translation: CASSTDSAEAFF.

The chain links TRBV5-4 to TRBJ2-7; TRBD2 matches at 12 bases. This CDR3 is built from 15 residues. J was trimmed by 3 bases and V by 4 bases; bases with no gene match: 5. The germline gives CDR1 SGHNT, CDR2 YYREEE (reference sequence). As DNA, the CDR3 is TGTGCCAGCAGCCCCGGACTAGCGGGAAGCTACGAGCAGTACTTC. This translates into CASSPGLAGSYEQYF.

This sequence joins TRBV15 and TRBJ1-2; D may be TRBD1 (5 bases). CDR3 length: 14 amino acids. Germline assignment: CDR1 LNHNV and CDR2 YYDKDF (reference sequence). Trimming pared 0 bases from V and 7 bases from J, leaving 12 bases between. The CDR3 is CATSRDRAGIGYTF. CDR3 nucleotide sequence: TGTGCCACCAGCAGAGATCGGGCAGGGATTGGCTACACCTTC.

This clone was seen a few times. The J gene is TRBJ1-1, the V gene TRBV2; the D gene is possibly TRBD1 (6 bases). The CDR3 spans 14 residues. Per germline, CDR1 SNHLY and CDR2 FYNNEI. Trimming removed 3 bases from V and 5 bases from J, with 13 bases in between. The CDR3 sequence: CASSEAGAGTEAFF. The CDR3 DNA sequence: TGTGCCAGCAGTGAGGCGGGGGCTGGAACTGAAGCTTTCTTT.

The chain is built from TRBV27 and TRBJ2-7, with D possibly being TRBD2 (5 bases). Germline V gene lookup returns CDR1 MNHEY and CDR2 SMNVEV (reference sequence). CDR3 size: 14 residues. V was shortened by 5 bases and J by 0 bases, with 11 bases between the two germline ends. This CDR3 reads CASSHREDSYEQYF. CDR3 nucleotides: TGTGCCAGCAGTCACCGGGAAGACTCCTACGAGCAGTACTTC.

This CDR3 is CASRQALAGTEQYF. CDR3 coding DNA: TGTGCCAGCAGACAGGCACTAGCGGGTACCGAGCAGTACTTC. This sequence joins TRBV27 and TRBJ2-7; 9 bases agree with TRBD2. V shed 6 bases, J shed 6 bases, and the junction held 9 bases outside the gene matches. CDR3 length: 14 amino acids. Germline lookup yields CDR1 MNHEY and CDR2 SMNVEV (reference sequence).

This chain joins TRBV4-1 and TRBJ2-1; no firm D call. Between the trimmed V and J ends, which lost 2 bases and 6 bases, there was a span of 5 bases. The CDR3 sequence is 12 residues long. In germline, CDR1 is MGHRA, CDR2 YSYEKL. Here the CDR3 reads CASSQLRNEQFF. As DNA, the CDR3 is TGCGCCAGCAGCCAACTACGCAATGAGCAGTTCTTC.

J is TRBJ2-1 and V is TRBV21-1; the table's D call of TRBD1 was not tested on the DNA. TRBV21-1 is flagged as a pseudogene. This CDR3 has 15 residues. The CDR3 spells CASSKEDGRENEQFF. DNA for the CDR3: TGTGCCAGCAGCAAAGAAGACGGCAGGGAAAATGAGCAGTTCTTC.

The chain recombines TRBV5-1 with TRBJ2-3, with 12 nucleotides matching TRBD1. There are 16 residues in the CDR3. Germline CDR1 and CDR2: SGHRS and YFSETQ. The trim removed 2 bases at V and 6 bases at J, leaving 7 bases unmatched. The CDR3 coding sequence is TGCGCCAGCAGCTTACCGGGACAGGGGGCGCGGGATACGCAGTATTTT. This translates into CASSLPGQGARDTQYF. Supplemented by reference TRBV5-1 and TRBJ2-3, the full variable domain reads KAGVTQTPRYLIKTRGQQVTLSCSPISGHRSVSWYQQTPGQGLQFLFEYFSETQRNKGNFPGRFSGRQFSNSRSEMNVSTLELGDSALYLCASSLPGQGARDTQYFGPGTRLTVL.